The text below deals with one T cell receptor beta chain. The data are from a study of human T cells and chemical hapten exposure. This sample's time point: patch test 2, 6 weeks after DPC sensitization. Treatment of the sample: therapeutic diphenylcyclopropenone sensitization with weekly scalp DPC. Using its own MiXCR run on the RACE reads, TCRdb lists one record per CDR3 protein. The sample includes just over 40,000 distinct CDR3 sequences, roughly 3.3% of them seen just once. This CDR3 is built from 18 residues. Germline V gene lookup returns CDR1 MNHEY and CDR2 SVGAGI. Deletions cut 5 bases from V and 0 bases from J, with 17 bases between.

The chain employs TRBV6-5 and TRBJ1-6; the D gene is possibly TRBD1 (5 bases). This TCR came from a man aged 35-49 years with alopecia areata. Some clones in this sample may be carry-over from other donors' samples. The source material was whole blood, sampled in connection with sensitization to the hapten diphenylcyclopropenone (DPC). The CDR3 coding sequence is TGTGCCAGCAGTGTCCAACTCGGGGGGAGCTCCTATAATTCACCCCTCCACTTT. Residues: CASSVQLGGSSYNSPLHF.